The 3 T cell receptor beta chains below come from one sample, sequenced in a study of T cell responses to AZD1222 COVID-19 vaccine. Sequencing was performed with immunoSEQ multiplex PCR; in TCRdb, only in-frame clones are kept and a portion is missing. The table lists 75,000 to 85,000 clones, 87% of them singletons, with 24% in the top ten. Sequencing was performed on peripheral blood, taken on day 0 of AZD1222 vaccination. These receptor sequences come from an adult in good health.

This clone was observed a single time. This sequence joins TRBV6-5 and TRBJ1-3, with TRBD1 as a possible D gene (6 bases). Germline V CDR1 and CDR2: MNHEY, SVGAGI. This CDR3 has 16 residues. Trimming removed 2 bases from V and 3 bases from J, with 14 bases in between. CDR3 loop: CASSYTQGSNGNTIYF. The DNA for the CDR3 is TGTGCCAGCAGTTACACGCAGGGGTCTAATGGAAACACCATATATTTT.

The V gene is TRBV30, the J gene TRBJ1-1; 7 positions match TRBD1. The germline V gene has CDR1 GTSNPN and CDR2 SVGIG (reference sequence). V shed 3 bases and J 5 bases; nucleotides not matched to a gene: 6. CDR3 length: 13 residues. The CDR3 DNA sequence: TGTGCCTGGAGCGCAGGGGGGTCGACTGAAGCTTTCTTT. Protein sequence: CAWSAGGSTEAFF.

V and J are TRBV7-6 and TRBJ2-2; 12 bases agree with TRBD2. Losses at the gene ends were 2 bases for V and 5 bases for J; bases not matched to a gene: 0. Germline CDR1 is SGHVS and CDR2 is FNYEAQ. This CDR3 has 15 residues. Here the CDR3 reads CASSLTSGGTGELFF. Here the CDR3 DNA reads TGTGCCAGCAGCTTAACTAGCGGGGGGACCGGGGAGCTGTTTTTT.